This T cell receptor (beta chain) was captured by sequencing in a study of T cell responses to AZD1222 COVID-19 vaccine. Study in general: Combined were second doses at about 4 or about 12 weeks.

The CDR3 consists of 14 residues. The V end lost 5 bases, the J end lost 6 bases, and 16 bases lay between the germline ends. Germline CDR1 is SGHAT and CDR2 is FQNNGV. Profiled with immunoSEQ multiplex PCR; TCRdb holds only in-frame clones, not every one. Of fewer than 150,000 clones in the sample, 80% to 95% are singletons; the top ten hold 2.5% to 4%. The receptor's source is an adult in good health. The chain is built from TRBV11-2 and TRBJ1-1; D call uncertain. The sequencing used peripheral blood, collected on day 0 of AZD1222 vaccination. The CDR3: CASSQKEWQAEAFF. As DNA, the CDR3 is TGTGCCAGCAGCCAGAAAGAATGGCAGGCTGAAGCTTTCTTT.